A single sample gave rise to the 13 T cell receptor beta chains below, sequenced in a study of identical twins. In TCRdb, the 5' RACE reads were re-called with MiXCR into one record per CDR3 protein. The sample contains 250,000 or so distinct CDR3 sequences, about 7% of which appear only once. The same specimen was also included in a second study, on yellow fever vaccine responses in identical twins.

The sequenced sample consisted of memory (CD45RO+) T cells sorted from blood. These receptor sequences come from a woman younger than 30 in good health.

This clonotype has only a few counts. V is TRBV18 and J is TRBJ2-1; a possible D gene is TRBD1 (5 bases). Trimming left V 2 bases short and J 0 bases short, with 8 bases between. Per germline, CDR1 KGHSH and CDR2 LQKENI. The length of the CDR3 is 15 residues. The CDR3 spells CASSPVRGSYNEQFF. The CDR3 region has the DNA TGTGCCAGCTCACCAGTAAGGGGCTCCTACAATGAGCAGTTCTTC.

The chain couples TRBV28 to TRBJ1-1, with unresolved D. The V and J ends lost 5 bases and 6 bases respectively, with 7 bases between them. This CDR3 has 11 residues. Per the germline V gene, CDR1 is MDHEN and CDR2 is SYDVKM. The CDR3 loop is CASSDLPEAFF. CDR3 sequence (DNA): TGTGCCAGCAGTGATTTACCTGAAGCTTTCTTT.

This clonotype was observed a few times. CDR3 nucleotide sequence: TGTGCCAGCAGCTCGTGGCCTGTTGACACCGGGGAGCTGTTTTTT. Protein: CASSSWPVDTGELFF. The V call is TRBV7-9, the J call TRBJ2-2, with D uncertain. The CDR3 runs 15 residues. Between the trimmed V and J ends, which lost 4 bases and 3 bases, there was a span of 12 bases. CDR1 is SEHNR, CDR2 FQNEAQ, per germline (reference sequence).

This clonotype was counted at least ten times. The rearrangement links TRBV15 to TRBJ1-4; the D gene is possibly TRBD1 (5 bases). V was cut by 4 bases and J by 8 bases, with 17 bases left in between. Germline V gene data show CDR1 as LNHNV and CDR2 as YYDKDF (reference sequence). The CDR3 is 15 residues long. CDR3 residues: CATSKKTGAEEKLFF. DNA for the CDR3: TGTGCCACCAGCAAAAAAACCGGGGCAGAGGAAAAACTGTTTTTT.

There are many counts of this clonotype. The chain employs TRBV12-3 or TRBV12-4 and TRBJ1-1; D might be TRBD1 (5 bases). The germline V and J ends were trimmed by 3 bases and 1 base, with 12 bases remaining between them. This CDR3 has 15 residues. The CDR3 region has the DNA TGTGCCAGCAGTTTGGGGTCTGGACAGAACACTGAAGCTTTCTTT. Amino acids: CASSLGSGQNTEAFF.

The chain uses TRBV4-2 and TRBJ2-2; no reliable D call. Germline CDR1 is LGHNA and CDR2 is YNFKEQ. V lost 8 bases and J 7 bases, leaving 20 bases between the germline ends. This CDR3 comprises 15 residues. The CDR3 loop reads CASGRSPEAFGELFF. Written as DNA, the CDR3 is TGTGCCAGCGGTCGGTCTCCTGAAGCGTTCGGGGAGCTGTTTTTT.

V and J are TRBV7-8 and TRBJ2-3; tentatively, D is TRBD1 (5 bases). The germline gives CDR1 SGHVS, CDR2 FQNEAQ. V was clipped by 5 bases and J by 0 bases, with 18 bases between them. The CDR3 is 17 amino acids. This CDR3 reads CASSPHRGGRSTDTQYF. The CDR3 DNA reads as TGTGCCAGCAGCCCCCATAGGGGCGGAAGAAGCACAGATACGCAGTATTTT.

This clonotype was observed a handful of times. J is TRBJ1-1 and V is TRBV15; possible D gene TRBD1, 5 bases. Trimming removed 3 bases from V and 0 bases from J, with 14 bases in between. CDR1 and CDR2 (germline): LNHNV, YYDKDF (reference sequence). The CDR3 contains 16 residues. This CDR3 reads CATSRDWGSMNTEAFF. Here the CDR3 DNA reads TGTGCCACCAGCAGGGACTGGGGCAGCATGAACACTGAAGCTTTCTTT.

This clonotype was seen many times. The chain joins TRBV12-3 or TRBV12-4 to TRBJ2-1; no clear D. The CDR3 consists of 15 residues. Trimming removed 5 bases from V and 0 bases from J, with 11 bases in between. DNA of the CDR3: TGTGCCAGCAGTGAAGACATGAGCTCCTACAATGAGCAGTTCTTC. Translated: CASSEDMSSYNEQFF.

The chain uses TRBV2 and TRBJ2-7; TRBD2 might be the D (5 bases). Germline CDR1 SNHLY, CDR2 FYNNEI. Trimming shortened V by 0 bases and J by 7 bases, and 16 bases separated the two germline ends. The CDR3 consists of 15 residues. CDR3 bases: TGTGCCAGCAGTGAAGCGAGGGCTAACCCTAAGGAGCAGTACTTC. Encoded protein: CASSEARANPKEQYF.

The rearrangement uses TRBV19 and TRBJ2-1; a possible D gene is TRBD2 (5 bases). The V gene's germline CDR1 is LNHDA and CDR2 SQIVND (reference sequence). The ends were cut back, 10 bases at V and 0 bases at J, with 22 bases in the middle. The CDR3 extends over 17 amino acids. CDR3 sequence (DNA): TGTGCCACCGAGGGTCATCACAGTAGGTCCTCCTACAATGAGCAGTTCTTC. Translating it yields CATEGHHSRSSYNEQFF.

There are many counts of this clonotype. The CDR3 region is CASSPIMWEQYF. The CDR3, as DNA: TGTGCCAGCAGTCCAATAATGTGGGAGCAGTACTTC. This chain uses TRBV2 with TRBJ2-7; D not certain. From germline, CDR1 is SNHLY and CDR2 FYNNEI. This CDR3 is 12 amino acids long. The ends were cut back, 5 bases at V and 7 bases at J, with 12 bases in the middle. Supplemented by reference TRBV2 and TRBJ2-7, the full variable domain reads EPEVTQTPSHQVTQMGQEVILRCVPISNHLYFYWYRQILGQKVEFLVSFYNNEISEKSEIFDDQFSVERPDGSNFTLKIRSTKLEDSAMYFCASSPIMWEQYFGPGTRLTVT.

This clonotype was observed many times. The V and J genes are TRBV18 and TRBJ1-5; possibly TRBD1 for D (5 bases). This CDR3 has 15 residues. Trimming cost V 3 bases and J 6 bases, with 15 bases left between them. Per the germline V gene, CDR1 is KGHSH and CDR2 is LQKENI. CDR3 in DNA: TGTGCCAGCTCACCGCGCGGGGGGGAGAGTCAGCCCCAGCATTTT. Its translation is CASSPRGGESQPQHF.